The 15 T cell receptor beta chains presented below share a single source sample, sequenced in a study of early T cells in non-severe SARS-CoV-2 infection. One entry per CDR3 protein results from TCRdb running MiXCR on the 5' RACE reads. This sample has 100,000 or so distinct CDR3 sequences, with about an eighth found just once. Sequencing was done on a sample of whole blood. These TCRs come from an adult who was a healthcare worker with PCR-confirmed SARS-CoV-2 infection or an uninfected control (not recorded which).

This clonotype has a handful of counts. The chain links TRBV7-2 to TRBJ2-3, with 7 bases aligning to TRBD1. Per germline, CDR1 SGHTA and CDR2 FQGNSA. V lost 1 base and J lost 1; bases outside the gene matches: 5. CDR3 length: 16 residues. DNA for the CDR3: TGTGCCAGCAGCTTAGGGACCCAGGGGGGCACAGATACGCAGTATTTT. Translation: CASSLGTQGGTDTQYF.

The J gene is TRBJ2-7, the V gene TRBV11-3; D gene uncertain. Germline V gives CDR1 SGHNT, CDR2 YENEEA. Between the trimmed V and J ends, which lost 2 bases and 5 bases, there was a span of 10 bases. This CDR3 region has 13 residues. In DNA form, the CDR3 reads TGTGCCAGCAGCTTAACCCCGGCCCACGAGCAGTACTTC. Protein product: CASSLTPAHEQYF.

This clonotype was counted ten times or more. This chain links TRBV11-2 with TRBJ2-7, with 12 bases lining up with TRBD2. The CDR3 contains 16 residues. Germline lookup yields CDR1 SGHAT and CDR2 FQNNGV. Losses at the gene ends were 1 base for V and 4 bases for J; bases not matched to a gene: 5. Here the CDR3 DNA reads TGTGCCAGCAGCTTAGGCGGACTAGCGGGACTGTACGAGCAGTACTTC. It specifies CASSLGGLAGLYEQYF.

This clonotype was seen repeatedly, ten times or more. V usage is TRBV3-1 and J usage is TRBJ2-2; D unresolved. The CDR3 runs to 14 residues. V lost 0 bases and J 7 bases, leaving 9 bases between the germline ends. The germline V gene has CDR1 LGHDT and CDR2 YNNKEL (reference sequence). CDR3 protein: CASSQDKTFGELFF. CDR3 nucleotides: TGTGCCAGCAGCCAAGATAAGACCTTCGGGGAGCTGTTTTTT.

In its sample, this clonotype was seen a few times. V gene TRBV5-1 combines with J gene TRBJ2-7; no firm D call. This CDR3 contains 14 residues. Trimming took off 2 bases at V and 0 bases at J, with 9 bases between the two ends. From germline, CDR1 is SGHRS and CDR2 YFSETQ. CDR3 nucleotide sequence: TGCGCCAGCAGCTTATCTCCGGGCTCCTACGAGCAGTACTTC. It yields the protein CASSLSPGSYEQYF.

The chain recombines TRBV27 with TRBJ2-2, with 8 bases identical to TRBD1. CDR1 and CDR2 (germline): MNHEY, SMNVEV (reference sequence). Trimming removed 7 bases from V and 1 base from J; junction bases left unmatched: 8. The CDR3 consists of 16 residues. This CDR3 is CASTGFDRGNTGELFF. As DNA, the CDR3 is TGTGCCAGCACCGGATTCGACAGGGGGAACACCGGGGAGCTGTTTTTT.

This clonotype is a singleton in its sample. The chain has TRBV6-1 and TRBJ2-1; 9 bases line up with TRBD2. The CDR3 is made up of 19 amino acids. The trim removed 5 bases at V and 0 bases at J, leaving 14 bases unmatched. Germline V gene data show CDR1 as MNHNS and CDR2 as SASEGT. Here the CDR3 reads CASSTSTSGPASSYNEQFF. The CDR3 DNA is TGTGCCAGCAGTACGAGCACTAGCGGGCCCGCGAGCTCCTACAATGAGCAGTTCTTC.

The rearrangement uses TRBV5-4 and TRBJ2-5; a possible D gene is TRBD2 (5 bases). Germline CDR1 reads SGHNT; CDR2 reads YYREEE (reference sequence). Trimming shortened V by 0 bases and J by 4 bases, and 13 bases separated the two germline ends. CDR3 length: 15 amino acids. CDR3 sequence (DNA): TGTGCCAGCAGCTTGGGCGGGCTCCGAGGAGAGACCCAGTACTTC. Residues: CASSLGGLRGETQYF.

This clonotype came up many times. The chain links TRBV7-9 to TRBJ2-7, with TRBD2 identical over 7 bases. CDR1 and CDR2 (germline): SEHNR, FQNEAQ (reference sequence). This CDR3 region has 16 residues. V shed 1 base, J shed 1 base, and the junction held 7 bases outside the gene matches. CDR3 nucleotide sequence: TGTGCCAGCAGCTTAGGGCCAGAGCGGGGATCCTACGAGCAGTACTTC. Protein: CASSLGPERGSYEQYF. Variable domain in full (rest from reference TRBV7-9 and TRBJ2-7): DTGVSQNPRHKITKRGQNVTFRCDPISEHNRLYWYRQTLGQGPEFLTYFQNEAQLEKSRLLSDRFSAERPKGSFSTLEIQRTEQGDSAMYLCASSLGPERGSYEQYFGPGTRLTVT.

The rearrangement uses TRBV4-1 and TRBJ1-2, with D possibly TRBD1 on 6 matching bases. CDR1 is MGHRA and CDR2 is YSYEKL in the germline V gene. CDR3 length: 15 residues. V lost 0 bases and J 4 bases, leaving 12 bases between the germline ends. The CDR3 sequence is CASSQDYRTVYGYTF. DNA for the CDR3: TGCGCCAGCAGCCAAGATTACCGGACAGTCTATGGCTACACCTTC.

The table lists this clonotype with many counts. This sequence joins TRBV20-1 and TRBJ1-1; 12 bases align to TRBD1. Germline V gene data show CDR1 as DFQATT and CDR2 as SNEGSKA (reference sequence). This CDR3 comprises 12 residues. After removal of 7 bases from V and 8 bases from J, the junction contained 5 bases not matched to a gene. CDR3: CSGPGQGAEAFF. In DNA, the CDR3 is TGCAGTGGGCCGGGACAGGGGGCGGAAGCTTTCTTT.

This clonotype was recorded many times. The CDR3 nucleotides read TGCAGCGTTGAGGACAGTCCCATCGATGAGCAGTTCTTC. Translated, it gives CSVEDSPIDEQFF. V and J are TRBV29-1 and TRBJ2-1; possibly TRBD1 for D (6 bases). This CDR3 is 13 amino acids long. The V gene's germline CDR1 is SQVTM and CDR2 ANQGSEA. V was pared by 3 bases and J by 8 bases, with 14 bases between.

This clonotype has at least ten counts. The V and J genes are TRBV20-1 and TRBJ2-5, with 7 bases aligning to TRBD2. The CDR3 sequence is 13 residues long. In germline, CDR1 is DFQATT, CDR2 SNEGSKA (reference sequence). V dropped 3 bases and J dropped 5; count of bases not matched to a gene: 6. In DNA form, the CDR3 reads TGCAGTGCTAGGAGGGAGGGGCCGGAGACCCAGTACTTC. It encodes CSARREGPETQYF.

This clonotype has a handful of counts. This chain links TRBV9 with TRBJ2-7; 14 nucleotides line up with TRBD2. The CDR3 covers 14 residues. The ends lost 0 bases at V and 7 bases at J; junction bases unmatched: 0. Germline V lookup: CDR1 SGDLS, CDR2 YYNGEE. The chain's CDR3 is CASSVGLAGGEQYF. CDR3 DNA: TGTGCCAGCAGCGTAGGACTAGCGGGAGGGGAGCAGTACTTC. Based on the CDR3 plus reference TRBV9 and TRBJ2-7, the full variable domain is DSGVTQTPKHLITATGQRVTLRCSPRSGDLSVYWYQQSLDQGLQFLIQYYNGEERAKGNILERFSAQQFPDLHSELNLSSLELGDSALYFCASSVGLAGGEQYFGPGTRLTVT.

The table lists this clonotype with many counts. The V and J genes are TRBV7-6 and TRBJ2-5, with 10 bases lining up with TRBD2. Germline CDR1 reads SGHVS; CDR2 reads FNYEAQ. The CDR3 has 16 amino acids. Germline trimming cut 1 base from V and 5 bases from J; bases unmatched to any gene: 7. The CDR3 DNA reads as TGTGCCAGCAGCTTAGAGAGCGGGAGGGCCGTCGAGACCCAGTACTTC. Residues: CASSLESGRAVETQYF.